The 13 T cell receptor beta chains listed next were all sequenced from one sample in a study of T cell repertoires in cytomegalovirus infection. No antigens are known for them. TCRdb re-analysed the reads in MiXCR, keeping a single row per CDR3 protein. The sample gives approximately 1,000,000 distinct CDR3 sequences, about a third of which show up once; roughly 12% is in the top ten. This specimen consisted of cultured CD8+ T cells from PBMCs, obtained from culture after CMV antigen stimulation. The receptors stem from a human donor in good health (CMV status not recorded). Some clones in this sample may be carry-over from other donors' samples.

J is TRBJ2-2 and V is TRBV20-1; the match to TRBD2 covers 15 bases. CDR1 DFQATT and CDR2 SNEGSKA come from the germline V gene (reference sequence). CDR3 size: 20 residues. The V segment lost 4 bases and the J segment 1 base; nucleotides outside the gene matches: 13. This CDR3 reads CSAIPGPGLAGGLNTGELFF. The CDR3 DNA is TGCAGTGCTATCCCGGGGCCGGGACTAGCGGGGGGCTTGAACACCGGGGAGCTGTTTTTT.

The chain joins TRBV27 to TRBJ2-5, with 8 bases lining up with TRBD2. The germline V gene encodes CDR1 MNHEY and CDR2 SMNVEV (reference sequence). The junction had 1 base not matched to a gene; V was cut back by 8 bases and J by 5 bases. The CDR3 extends over 11 amino acids. CDR3 nucleotide sequence: TGTGCCAGCCAGCGGGGGGAGACCCAGTACTTC. Its protein is CASQRGETQYF.

The chain carries TRBV10-2 and TRBJ2-7, with 8 bases identical to TRBD1. Per germline, CDR1 WSHSY and CDR2 SAAADI. This CDR3 comprises 15 residues. After removal of 3 bases from V and 3 bases from J, the junction contained 7 bases not matched to a gene. In DNA form, the CDR3 reads TGCGCCAGCAGTGATCCGGGGACAGGCTTCTACGAGCAGTACGTC. This codes for CASSDPGTGFYEQYV.

The rearrangement joins TRBV4-2 to TRBJ2-2; D is unresolved. The germline gives CDR1 LGHNA, CDR2 YNFKEQ. V was shortened by 0 bases and J by 7 bases, with 15 bases between the two germline ends. CDR3 length equals 16 residues. This CDR3 reads CASSQEEETLSGELFF. CDR3 DNA sequence: TGTGCCAGCAGCCAAGAAGAAGAAACCCTGAGCGGGGAGCTGTTTTTT.

A few counts support this clonotype. The chain has TRBV6-2 or TRBV6-3 and TRBJ2-7, with TRBD2 as a possible D gene (6 bases). The V gene's germline CDR1 is MNHEY and CDR2 SVGEGT. The CDR3 is made up of 14 amino acids. Trimming took 6 bases from V and 3 from J, leaving 15 bases between them. CDR3 sequence (DNA): TGTGCCAGCAGAATGGAGGGGCGAATCTACGAGCAGTACGTC. Translation gives CASRMEGRIYEQYV.

A few counts support this clonotype. V is TRBV12-3 or TRBV12-4 and J is TRBJ1-1; D is unclear. V lost 8 bases and J 4 bases, leaving 17 bases between the germline ends. The CDR3 loop spans 14 amino acids. The CDR3: CASVTLFRFTEAFF. CDR3 nucleotide sequence: TGTGCCAGCGTCACCCTGTTCCGCTTCACTGAAGCTTTCTTT.

DNA of the CDR3: TGTGCCAGCAGCCCCTTGGGCGGGGACACTGAAGCTTTCTTT. Translating gives CASSPLGGDTEAFF. This chain connects TRBV7-6 to TRBJ1-1; unclear D gene. This CDR3 comprises 14 residues. Germline V gives CDR1 SGHVS, CDR2 FNYEAQ. V gave up 5 bases and J gave up 3 bases, with 13 bases separating them. Combining the CDR3 with reference TRBV7-6 and TRBJ1-1 gives the whole variable domain GAGVSQSPRYKVTKRGQDVALRCDPISGHVSLYWYRQALGQGPEFLTYFNYEAQQDKSGLPNDRFSAERPEGSISTLTIQRTEQRDSAMYRCASSPLGGDTEAFFGQGTRLTVV.

This clonotype came up many times. This sequence joins TRBV6-6 and TRBJ1-1, with D perhaps matching TRBD1 (6 bases). Germline values: CDR1 MNHNY, CDR2 SVGAGI (reference sequence). This CDR3 has 14 amino acids. Trimming took 4 bases from V and 1 from J, leaving 10 bases between them. CDR3 bases: TGTGCCAGCAGTTTCTACAGGGCGAACACTGAAGCTTTCTTT. This codes for CASSFYRANTEAFF.

Only a few counts were recorded for this clonotype. V gene TRBV7-6 combines with J gene TRBJ1-2; D is uncertain. The CDR3 loop spans 13 amino acids. Germline V gene data show CDR1 as SGHVS and CDR2 as FNYEAQ. V was cut by 8 bases and J by 4 bases, with 14 bases left in between. The DNA for the CDR3 is TGTGCCAGCTCTAGAAGGCTAGGCTATGGCTACACCTTC. It codes for CASSRRLGYGYTF.

The sample holds a few counts of this clonotype. The chain uses TRBV7-9 and TRBJ2-1, with D maybe TRBD2 (5 bases). CDR3 size: 16 residues. Trimming took off 5 bases at V and 2 bases at J, with 16 bases between the two ends. Per germline, CDR1 SEHNR and CDR2 FQNEAQ (reference sequence). CDR3 in amino acids: CASSPPTGSPYNEQFF. Here the CDR3 DNA reads TGTGCCAGCAGCCCCCCCACGGGGTCCCCCTACAATGAGCAGTTCTTC.

This CDR3 reads CASSLGAFTDTQYF. CDR3 nucleotides: TGTGCCAGCAGCTTGGGGGCCTTCACAGATACGCAGTATTTT. The V gene is TRBV5-5, the J gene TRBJ2-3; D gene unclear. This CDR3 is 14 amino acids long. Trimming shortened V by 0 bases and J by 2 bases, and 7 bases separated the two germline ends. Germline loops: CDR1 SGHKS, CDR2 YYEKEE (reference sequence).

This clonotype was seen only a few times. The chain combines TRBV7-9 with TRBJ2-1, with TRBD1 matching 9 bases. Germline CDR1 is SEHNR and CDR2 is FQNEAQ (reference sequence). This CDR3 is built from 17 residues. V lost 5 bases and J lost 0; bases outside the gene matches: 8. The CDR3 reads CASSRRTGDPSYNEQFF. In DNA form, the CDR3 reads TGTGCCAGCAGCAGGCGGACAGGGGACCCCTCCTACAATGAGCAGTTCTTC.

A remark on this clonotype: A much larger clone sits a single nucleotide away, making a read error possible. The rearrangement links TRBV7-6 to TRBJ2-5; 7 nucleotides align to TRBD2. Germline V gene sequence: CDR1 SGHVS, CDR2 FNYEAQ. The CDR3 covers 17 residues. The CDR3 spells CASSLYGWTRDQETQCF. The CDR3 DNA follows: TGTGCCAGCAGCTTATATGGCTGGACTAGGGACCAAGAGACCCAGTGCTTC.